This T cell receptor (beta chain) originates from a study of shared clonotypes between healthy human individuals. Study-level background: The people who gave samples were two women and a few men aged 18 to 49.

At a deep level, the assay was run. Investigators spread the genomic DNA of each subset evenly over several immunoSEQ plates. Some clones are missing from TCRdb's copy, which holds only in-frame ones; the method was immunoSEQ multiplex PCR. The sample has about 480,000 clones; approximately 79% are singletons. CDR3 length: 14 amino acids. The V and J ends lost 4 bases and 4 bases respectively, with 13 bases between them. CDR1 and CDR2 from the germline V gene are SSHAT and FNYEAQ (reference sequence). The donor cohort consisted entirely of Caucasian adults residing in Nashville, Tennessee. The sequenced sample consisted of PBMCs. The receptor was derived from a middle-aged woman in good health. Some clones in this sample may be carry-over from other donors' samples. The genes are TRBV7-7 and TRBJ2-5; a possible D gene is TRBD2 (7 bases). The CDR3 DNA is TGTGCCAGCAGCTCCCGAGGGGGGGCAGAGACCCAGTACTTC. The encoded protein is CASSSRGGAETQYF.